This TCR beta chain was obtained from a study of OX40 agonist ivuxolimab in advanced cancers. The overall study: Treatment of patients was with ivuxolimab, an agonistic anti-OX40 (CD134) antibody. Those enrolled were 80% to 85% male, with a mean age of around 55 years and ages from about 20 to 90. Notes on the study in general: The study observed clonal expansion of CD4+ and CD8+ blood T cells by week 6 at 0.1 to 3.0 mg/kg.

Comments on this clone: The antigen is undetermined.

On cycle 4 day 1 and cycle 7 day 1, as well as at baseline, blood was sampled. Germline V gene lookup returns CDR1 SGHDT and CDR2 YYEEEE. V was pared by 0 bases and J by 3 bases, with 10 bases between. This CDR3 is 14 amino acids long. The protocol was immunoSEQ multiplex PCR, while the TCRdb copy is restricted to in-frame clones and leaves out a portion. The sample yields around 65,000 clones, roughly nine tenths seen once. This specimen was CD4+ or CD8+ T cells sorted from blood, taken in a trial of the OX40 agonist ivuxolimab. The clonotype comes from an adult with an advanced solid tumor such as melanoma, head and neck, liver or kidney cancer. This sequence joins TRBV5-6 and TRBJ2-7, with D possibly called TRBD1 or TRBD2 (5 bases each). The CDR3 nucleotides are TGTGCCAGCAGCTTGGTGGGGACGGGCTACGAGCAGTACTTC. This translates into CASSLVGTGYEQYF.